This T cell receptor (beta chain) was found in a study of OX40 agonist ivuxolimab in advanced cancers. With regard to the full study: Ivuxolimab was a fully human IgG2 agonistic monoclonal antibody targeting the costimulatory receptor OX40 (CD134). Intravenous ivuxolimab was administered to patients every 2 weeks at six dose levels: 0.01, 0.1, 0.3, 1.5, 3 and 10 mg/kg. Among the roughly 52 dose-escalation patients, about 20 had hepatocellular carcinoma, about 15 melanoma, 9 renal cell carcinoma and 9 head and neck cancer. In the dose-escalation cohort, approximately 82% of patients were male, and the mean age was 60 years with a range of about 20 to 80. Prior anti-PD-1, anti-PD-L1 or anti-CTLA-4 therapy was permitted, and approximately 39% of dose-escalation patients had received checkpoint inhibitors. Partial responses occurred in three dose-escalation patients, of whom one had hepatocellular carcinoma and two had cutaneous melanoma. The purpose of peripheral TCRbeta sequencing was to test whether ivuxolimab changed TCR sequence diversity and led to clonal T-cell expansion. The paper describes the monotherapy dose-escalation part (N of about 55 patients) of the phase I trial of ivuxolimab. Overall study results and their limits: At doses of 0.1 to 3.0 mg/kg, clonal expansion of both CD4+ and CD8+ blood T cells was observed from baseline to week 6. Low levels of normalized T-cell clonal expansion were also seen in some patients who did not respond. On average, CD8+ T cells showed more expanded clones than CD4+ T cells after ivuxolimab. Partial responders in the 0.1-3.0 mg/kg groups had among the lowest normalized peripheral clonal expansion, especially among CD8+ T cells. Which antigens the clonally expanded peripheral T cells were specific for was not determined.

V lost 4 bases and J lost 4 bases, and the count of bases not matched to a germline gene is 17. From a lookup of the germline V gene, CDR1 and CDR2 are SGDLS and YYNGEE. There are 20 amino acids in the CDR3, from cysteine to phenylalanine inclusive. Only the CDR3 part of the read is kept: 60 bases, read in frame from the first base. The trial excluded patients who had a history of autoimmune disease or who were on systemic immunosuppression. Peripheral blood for TCR sequencing was drawn from every dose cohort at baseline, at cycle 4 day 1 and at cycle 7 day 1. Samples came from an open-label, multicenter, first-in-human phase I dose-escalation trial of ivuxolimab. Adults with locally advanced or metastatic head and neck squamous cell, hepatocellular, melanoma or renal cell carcinoma were enrolled in the trial. Before TCR sequencing, CD4+ T cells and CD8+ T cells from peripheral blood were sorted into separate populations.

This clone was counted a single time. Its antigen remains undetermined. The record has no base qualities; no much larger clone is one base away. To sequence the TCRbeta CDR3 region, genomic DNA was isolated from the sorted cells. TCRbeta CDR3 regions were sequenced using the immunoSEQ Assay. Imported from immuneACCESS, the table was reduced by TCRdb to in-frame sequences with V and J called. These copies leave out some clones; in studies compared against another copy, an unresolved V gene accounts for under half, and the cause of the remainder is not known. Here the sample has about 65,000 clones; roughly 80% occur a single time. The ten most abundant clones make up less than 2% of the sample.

The TCR was taken from an adult with an advanced solid tumor such as melanoma, head and neck, liver or kidney cancer. The rearrangement joined TRBV9 to TRBJ2-6, and TRBD2 aligns with 10 junction nucleotides. The sample in question was CD4+ or CD8+ T cells sorted from blood, obtained in a trial of the OX40 agonist ivuxolimab. The encoded CDR3 is CASSPWVSGRLPSGANVLTF. The base sequence is TGTGCCAGCAGCCCTTGGGTTAGCGGGAGGTTACCGTCCGGGGCCAACGTCCTGACTTTC.